The TCR beta chain under discussion was sequenced for a study of post-analysis software for immune sequencing data. Broader study findings: Controls showed lower frequencies than patients for a few TRBV segments, and TRBV5-6, TRBV5-1 and TRBV20-1 were among these. Controls showed significantly higher normalized Chao1 diversity than did multiple sclerosis patients.

A remark on this clonotype: Antigen specificity is unknown.

Each TCR beta cDNA library carried unique molecular identifiers. Input populations of roughly 0.95 to 10 million T cells gave rise to hundreds of thousands of cDNA molecules. Using its own MiXCR run on the PCR reads, TCRdb lists one record per CDR3 protein. In the table there are fewer than 900,000 distinct CDR3 sequences, roughly 46% of which are singletons. The germline V and J ends were trimmed by 0 bases and 13 bases, with 17 bases remaining between them. Germline lookup yields CDR1 SGHRS and CDR2 YFSETQ. The CDR3 extends over 14 amino acids. The material sequenced was blood. This receptor was obtained from a girl between 10 and 17 years old with multiple sclerosis. The V and J genes are TRBV5-1 and TRBJ2-1, with D perhaps assigned TRBD1 or TRBD2 (5 bases each). CDR3 bases: TGCGCCAGCAGCTTGGACACGGGCCCCGGGGACCAGTTCTTC. Translating it yields CASSLDTGPGDQFF.